Listed below are T cell receptor beta chains from one sample, sequenced in a study of T-cell reconstitution after alpha-beta-depleted transplantation in children. MiXCR, run by TCRdb on the PCR reads, gives a single entry per CDR3 protein. The repertoire holds some 830,000 distinct CDR3 sequences, with roughly 16% as singletons. The sequencing here drew on PBMCs, mostly from graft donor cells, taken 360 days after TCRalphabeta/CD19-depleted stem cell transplant. These TCRs come from a male patient younger than 18 who had a stem cell transplant for acute lymphoblastic leukemia, so the T cells may come from the graft donor. The CDR3 runs from the conserved cysteine through the conserved F or W. D genes are given only for firm matches. Clone size is not always given. Where it is, it says once, few, many or a class for expanded clones.

d_call	v_call	j_call	clone_size	cdr3_nt	cdr3_aa
TRBD2	TRBV2	TRBJ2-3	-	TGTGCCGGTCTAGCGGATGGGACAGATACGCAGTATTTT	CAGLADGTDTQYF
-	TRBV2	TRBJ2-4	few	TGTGCCAGCAGAACGACAGGCCTAGCCAAAAACATTCAGTACTTC	CASRTTGLAKNIQYF
-	TRBV11-2	TRBJ2-4	few	TGTGCCAGCAGCTTGAGAGCCGCTAGCGCCAAAAACATTCAGTACTTC	CASSLRAASAKNIQYF
-	TRBV12-3/TRBV12-4	TRBJ1-6	many	TGTGCCAGCAGTTTGTGGCCATCACCCCTCCACTTT	CASSLWPSPLHF
TRBD2	TRBV20-1	TRBJ2-5	many	TGCAGTGCTAGAGAAGGACTAGCGGGAGGACGCTTGACCCAGTACTTC	CSAREGLAGGRLTQYF
-	TRBV4-2	TRBJ1-1	-	TGTGCCAGCAGCCAAGGCTTGGGGGTGGAAAACACTGAAGCTTTCTTT	CASSQGLGVENTEAFF
-	TRBV9	TRBJ1-2	few	TGTGCCAGCAGCGCCTCGTCCCCGAATTATGGCTACACCTTC	CASSASSPNYGYTF
-	TRBV6-5	TRBJ2-3	few	TGTGCCAGCAGTTACCGCCTCTACACAGATACGCAGTATTTT	CASSYRLYTDTQYF
TRBD2	TRBV10-1	TRBJ2-1	few	TGCGCCAGCAGTGAAGCGGGAGGGCCTAAAGATGAGCAGTTCTTC	CASSEAGGPKDEQFF
TRBD2	TRBV3-1	TRBJ2-3	-	TGTGCCAGCAGCAAAGATGGTAGCGGGACCCGCACAGATACGCAGTATTTT	CASSKDGSGTRTDTQYF
-	TRBV15	TRBJ1-1	few	TGTGCCACCAGGGGGGGGCATCTCTCCGGGGGTACTGAAGCTTTCTTT	CATRGGHLSGGTEAFF
-	TRBV6-6	TRBJ1-2	-	TGTGCCAGCAGTTATGGGGGACCGGATGGCTACACCTTC	CASSYGGPDGYTF
TRBD1	TRBV6-1	TRBJ1-5	-	TGTGCCAGTGGGGCGGGGACAGAGTATCAGCCCCAGCATTTT	CASGAGTEYQPQHF
-	TRBV20-1	TRBJ1-5	-	TGCAGTGCTAGAACCCACAGTAGCAATCAGCCCCAGCATTTT	CSARTHSSNQPQHF
TRBD1	TRBV7-9	TRBJ2-4	-	TGTGCCAGCAGCACCTGGACAGGGGTGGACAAAAACATTCAGTACTTC	CASSTWTGVDKNIQYF
TRBD1	TRBV4-2	TRBJ1-2	few	TGTGCCAGCACCGGGACAGGTGGGATTTCGGGGGCTGGCTACACCTTC	CASTGTGGISGAGYTF
TRBD2	TRBV20-1	TRBJ2-7	few	TGCAGTGCGGGAGGGCTAGCGGCCTACGAGCAGTACTTC	CSAGGLAAYEQYF
TRBD2	TRBV5-4	TRBJ2-7	-	TGTGCCAGCAGCTTGGGCGGTGGACTAGCGGCCTACGAGCAGTACTTC	CASSLGGGLAAYEQYF
TRBD1	TRBV5-1	TRBJ2-2	many	TGCGCCAGCAGCAGGAGACAGGGGACCGGGGAGCTGTTTTTT	CASSRRQGTGELFF